This T cell receptor (beta chain) was sequenced in a study of cytomegalovirus exposure and HLA in healthy donors. CDR1 and CDR2 (germline): MNHEY, SVGAGI. With V trimmed by 5 bases and J by 0 bases, 2 bases remained unmatched. The CDR3 is 15 residues long. The study ran its PCR with 60 Vbeta and 13 Jbeta primers. Per the authors' pipeline: Unique TCR beta chains numbered approximately 80 million in a later analysis, with approximately 10 million shared. Some clones are missing from TCRdb's copy, which holds only in-frame ones; the method was immunoSEQ multiplex PCR. V, J and clone size are taken as reported in that table, and D and trimming were inferred from the DNA itself. The sample has about 210,000 clones, approximately 80% seen once; the top ten hold around 14%.

Sequenced sample: PBMCs. The chain recombines TRBV6-5 with TRBJ2-2, with 8 bases identical to TRBD2. The receptor's source is a woman in her thirties in good health and CMV-seropositive. CDR3 residues: CASSRTSPNTGELFF. In DNA form, the CDR3 reads TGTGCCAGCAGTAGGACTAGCCCGAACACCGGGGAGCTGTTTTTT.